The 24 T cell receptor beta chains presented below share a single source sample, sequenced in a study of cytomegalovirus exposure and HLA in healthy donors listed by TCRdb under 2017. Library prep was done by the immunoSEQ multiplex PCR assay. TCRdb's version of the immuneACCESS table is confined to in-frame rearrangements and falls short of the full clone set. An unresolved V gene accounts for under half of the shortfall where checked; the remainder is of unknown origin. Present in this sample are fewer than 200,000 clones, 96% of which were seen just once. The top ten clonotypes cover under 0.9% of the sample. Material for sequencing was PBMCs. The source of these receptors is a young woman in good health and CMV-seronegative.

The chain employs TRBV27 and TRBJ2-1; the match to TRBD2 covers 13 bases. Germline CDR1 is MNHEY and CDR2 is SMNVEV (reference sequence). Unmatched junction bases numbered 4, after V lost 0 bases and J lost 8 bases. The length of the CDR3 is 16 residues. The CDR3 loop reads CASSLSWTSGGDEQFF. CDR3 in DNA: TGTGCCAGCAGTTTATCTTGGACTAGCGGGGGCGATGAGCAGTTCTTC.

This chain links TRBV19 with TRBJ2-3, with unresolved D. The V gene's germline CDR1 is LNHDA and CDR2 SQIVND (reference sequence). This CDR3 spans 12 amino acids. V shed 4 bases and J shed 4 bases, with 6 bases lying between them. The CDR3 region is CASSNSPDTQYF. The CDR3 DNA reads as TGTGCCAGTAGTAACTCGCCAGATACGCAGTATTTT.

The rearrangement uses TRBV7-2 and TRBJ2-2; D ambiguous. The germline gives CDR1 SGHTA, CDR2 FQGNSA. The CDR3 is made up of 14 amino acids. The V end was cut by 5 bases, the J end by 4 bases, with 11 bases between. The CDR3 nucleotides read TGTGCCAGCAGCCCTACCGTCCCCACCGGGGAGCTGTTTTTT. Translated: CASSPTVPTGELFF.

This rearrangement joins TRBV4-1 to TRBJ2-5, with a weak D call TRBD1 (6 bases). Between the trimmed V and J ends, which lost 3 bases and 2 bases, there was a span of 13 bases. From germline, CDR1 is MGHRA and CDR2 YSYEKL. The length of the CDR3 is 15 residues. CDR3 residues: CASSQEQGPQETQYF. The CDR3 region has the DNA TGCGCCAGCAGCCAGGAACAGGGACCTCAAGAGACCCAGTACTTC.

V gene TRBV5-1 combines with J gene TRBJ2-2, with 7 bases matching TRBD1. The trim removed 3 bases at V and 0 bases at J, leaving 5 bases unmatched. The germline CDR1 and CDR2 sequences are SGHRS and YFSETQ. CDR3 length: 16 residues. Written as DNA, the CDR3 is TGCGCCAGCAGCTATCTTACAGGGGCGAACACCGGGGAGCTGTTTTTT. Protein sequence: CASSYLTGANTGELFF.

V usage is TRBV5-6 and J usage is TRBJ2-7; TRBD1 aligns across 8 bases. There are 14 residues in the CDR3. CDR1 SGHDT and CDR2 YYEEEE come from the germline V gene. V lost 4 bases, J lost 6 bases, and 9 bases stayed unmatched. CDR3: CASSPGQGWVEQYF. DNA for the CDR3: TGTGCCAGCAGCCCCGGACAGGGTTGGGTCGAGCAGTACTTC.

This chain connects TRBV9 to TRBJ2-6, with D tentatively TRBD1 (5 bases). V was clipped by 4 bases and J by 1 base, with 15 bases between them. CDR3 length: 17 residues. CDR1 SGDLS and CDR2 YYNGEE come from the germline V gene. The CDR3 coding sequence is TGTGCCAGCAGCCAAGGGTACAGGCCTTCTGGGGCCAACGTCCTGACTTTC. This translates into CASSQGYRPSGANVLTF. Variable domain in full (rest from reference TRBV9 and TRBJ2-6): DSGVTQTPKHLITATGQRVTLRCSPRSGDLSVYWYQQSLDQGLQFLIQYYNGEERAKGNILERFSAQQFPDLHSELNLSSLELGDSALYFCASSQGYRPSGANVLTFGAGSRLTVL.

The gene calls are TRBV6-1 and TRBJ1-2, with 7 bases lining up with TRBD1. The germline V gene has CDR1 MNHNS and CDR2 SASEGT. The V segment lost 0 bases and the J segment 4 bases; nucleotides outside the gene matches: 5. CDR3 length: 15 amino acids. CDR3 sequence reads: CASSEAGDSTYGYTF. Written as DNA, the CDR3 is TGTGCCAGCAGTGAAGCGGGGGACAGCACCTATGGCTACACCTTC.

The chain has TRBV18 and TRBJ1-1; a weak D match, TRBD1 (5 bases). CDR1 is KGHSH and CDR2 is LQKENI in the germline V gene. Trimming pared 0 bases from V and 5 bases from J, leaving 16 bases between. The CDR3 sequence is 16 residues long. CDR3 in amino acids: CASSPPSSGYGTEAFF. As DNA, the CDR3 is TGTGCCAGCTCACCACCGTCTTCAGGGTACGGAACTGAAGCTTTCTTT. Full variable domain (remainder filled in from reference TRBV18 and TRBJ1-1): NAGVMQNPRHLVRRRGQEARLRCSPMKGHSHVYWYRQLPEEGLKFMVYLQKENIIDESGMPKERFSAEFPKEGPSILRIQQVVRGDSAAYFCASSPPSSGYGTEAFFGQGTRLTVV.

This chain links TRBV5-1 with TRBJ1-1; 8 bases align to TRBD1. Germline CDR1 is SGHRS and CDR2 is YFSETQ. V dropped 4 bases and J dropped 1; count of bases not matched to a gene: 6. This CDR3 comprises 15 residues. In DNA, the CDR3 is TGCGCCAGCAGCGGATGGACAGGGCAGAACACTGAAGCTTTCTTT. Its protein product is CASSGWTGQNTEAFF.

The V call is TRBV5-1, the J call TRBJ1-2; 7 nucleotides match TRBD1. J gave up 2 bases and V 0 bases, and 1 base lay outside the gene matches. This CDR3 contains 14 residues. Germline CDR1 reads SGHRS; CDR2 reads YFSETQ. In nucleotides, the CDR3 is TGCGCCAGCAGCTTGGGGGACAGAAACTATGGCTACACCTTC. Its protein is CASSLGDRNYGYTF.

This clone was recorded only once. The rearrangement joins TRBV7-6 to TRBJ2-3; 9 bases fit TRBD2. The CDR3 runs 19 residues. V lost 5 bases and J lost 0; bases outside the gene matches: 15. Germline V gene lookup returns CDR1 SGHVS and CDR2 FNYEAQ. The CDR3 nucleotides are TGTGCCAGCAGCCTCCCCCTTGCGTTTGCGGGGGGGAGCACAGATACGCAGTATTTT. The encoded protein is CASSLPLAFAGGSTDTQYF.

The chain employs TRBV15 and TRBJ2-3, with 16 bases lining up with TRBD2. Germline V gene lookup returns CDR1 LNHNV and CDR2 YYDKDF (reference sequence). CDR3 size: 17 residues. Unmatched junction bases numbered 4, after V lost 4 bases and J lost 3 bases. The DNA of the CDR3 is TGTGCCACCAGCAAACCGGGACTAGCGGGGGGGACAGATACGCAGTATTTT. Translated: CATSKPGLAGGTDTQYF.

This chain connects TRBV21-1 to TRBJ1-1; TRBD1 was called by the table and not checked on the DNA. TRBV21-1 is given as a pseudogene. CDR3 size: 18 residues. The CDR3 bases are TGTGCCAGCAGCAGAGACCACCTGACTCAGCAGGGTCTCACTGAAGCTTTCTTT. Its protein product is CASSRDHLTQQGLTEAFF.

V gene TRBV4-2 combines with J gene TRBJ1-1, with 10 bases matching TRBD1. With 4 bases clipped from V and 7 bases from J, the junction kept 12 bases outside the gene matches. Germline V lookup: CDR1 LGHNA, CDR2 YNFKEQ. The CDR3 consists of 16 residues. The CDR3 nucleotides read TGTGCCAGCAGCCCGCGGGAGACAGGGGGCTCCCTTGAAGCTTTCTTT. Amino acid sequence: CASSPRETGGSLEAFF.

This chain joins TRBV7-2 and TRBJ2-2; 7 nucleotides line up with TRBD1. V trimming: 3 bases; J trimming: 0 bases; junction bases outside the gene matches: 1. The CDR3 runs 15 residues. Per the germline V gene, CDR1 is SGHTA and CDR2 is FQGNSA. The CDR3 coding sequence is TGTGCCAGCAGCTTGGGACAGTCGAACACCGGGGAGCTGTTTTTT. Translated, it gives CASSLGQSNTGELFF.

The V and J genes are TRBV12-5 and TRBJ2-1; possible D gene TRBD2, 7 bases. V dropped 0 bases and J dropped 6 bases, with 18 bases sitting between them. Germline-derived CDR1 and CDR2 are LGHNT and FRNRAP. The CDR3 sequence is 17 residues long. The CDR3 protein is CASGLVRGAGVINEQFF. The CDR3 bases are TGTGCTAGTGGTTTGGTACGGGGGGCAGGTGTTATCAATGAGCAGTTCTTC.

This chain links TRBV11-2 with TRBJ2-1; no firm D call. The CDR3 covers 12 residues. V lost 7 bases and J 6 bases, leaving 10 bases between the germline ends. CDR1 and CDR2 (germline): SGHAT, FQNNGV. Here the CDR3 reads CASTKELNEQFF. The CDR3 region has the DNA TGTGCCAGCACCAAAGAACTCAATGAGCAGTTCTTC.

V is TRBV9 and J is TRBJ1-4; no clear D. V was trimmed by 1 base and J by 3 bases, leaving 10 bases between them. The CDR3 is made up of 15 amino acids. Germline CDR1 and CDR2: SGDLS and YYNGEE. This chain's CDR3 is CASSVHSAANEKLFF. The CDR3 nucleotides read TGTGCCAGCAGCGTACACAGTGCTGCTAATGAAAAACTGTTTTTT. Full variable domain (remainder filled in from reference TRBV9 and TRBJ1-4): DSGVTQTPKHLITATGQRVTLRCSPRSGDLSVYWYQQSLDQGLQFLIQYYNGEERAKGNILERFSAQQFPDLHSELNLSSLELGDSALYFCASSVHSAANEKLFFGSGTQLSVL.

This clone was seen a single time. The chain has TRBV6-5 and TRBJ1-5; 9 positions match TRBD1. Germline CDR1 MNHEY, CDR2 SVGAGI. This CDR3 contains 15 residues. V dropped 6 bases and J dropped 5; count of bases not matched to a gene: 8. The CDR3 loop reads CASRLTRTGDQPQHF. The CDR3 nucleotides are TGTGCCAGCAGACTCACACGGACAGGGGATCAGCCCCAGCATTTT.

The CDR3 sequence is CATWDSKTTPNTEAFF. The CDR3 DNA is TGTGCCACCTGGGACAGCAAGACTACCCCGAACACTGAAGCTTTCTTT. V and J are TRBV10-3 and TRBJ1-1; 7 bases match TRBD1. Germline V CDR1 and CDR2: ENHRY, SYGVKD. This CDR3 comprises 16 residues. J gave up 1 base and V 10 bases, and 15 bases lay outside the gene matches.

V gene TRBV5-1 combines with J gene TRBJ2-6; D perhaps matches TRBD2 (5 bases). This CDR3 contains 15 residues. V lost 3 bases to trimming and J lost 1 base, with 8 bases between them. Germline V lookup: CDR1 SGHRS, CDR2 YFSETQ. The CDR3 reads CASSYGDSGANVLTF. CDR3 nucleotide sequence: TGCGCCAGCAGCTACGGGGATTCTGGGGCCAACGTCCTGACTTTC.

The J gene is TRBJ2-5, the V gene TRBV7-2; no clear D. From germline, CDR1 is SGHTA and CDR2 FQGNSA. Trimming cost V 1 base and J 1 base, with 13 bases left between them. This CDR3 region has 16 residues. As DNA, the CDR3 is TGTGCCAGCAGCTTAGTGTGGGCCCCCCTCCAAGAGACCCAGTACTTC. As protein: CASSLVWAPLQETQYF.

J is TRBJ2-2 and V is TRBV7-6; possibly TRBD1 for D (5 bases). Trimming shortened V by 1 base and J by 3 bases, and 9 bases separated the two germline ends. CDR1 SGHVS and CDR2 FNYEAQ come from the germline V gene. The CDR3 totals 15 residues. The DNA for the CDR3 is TGTGCCAGCAGCTTAGTTCAGGGCTACACCGGGGAGCTGTTTTTT. This encodes CASSLVQGYTGELFF. Full variable domain (remainder filled in from reference TRBV7-6 and TRBJ2-2): GAGVSQSPRYKVTKRGQDVALRCDPISGHVSLYWYRQALGQGPEFLTYFNYEAQQDKSGLPNDRFSAERPEGSISTLTIQRTEQRDSAMYRCASSLVQGYTGELFFGEGSRLTVL.